Each of the 17 T cell receptor beta chains below was sequenced from the same sample in a study of blood T cell repertoires in COVID-19. Assay used: immunoSEQ multiplex PCR; TCRdb lists only in-frame clones, some missing. The sample lists tens of thousands of clones, 85% to 90% occurring once. The sequencing sample was made of peripheral blood. These receptors were obtained from a human donor in a cohort sampled during active COVID-19.

The chain combines TRBV6-1 with TRBJ2-7, with a weak D call TRBD2 (7 bases). V was clipped by 4 bases and J by 4 bases, with 14 bases between them. The CDR3 sequence is 14 residues long. The V gene's germline CDR1 is MNHNS and CDR2 SASEGT. The CDR3 loop is CASSAAGRGYEQYF. The DNA for the CDR3 is TGTGCCAGCAGTGCAGCGGGAAGGGGGTACGAGCAGTACTTC.

The chain employs TRBV27 and TRBJ1-2, with TRBD1 as a possible D gene (6 bases). Germline lookup yields CDR1 MNHEY and CDR2 SMNVEV (reference sequence). V lost 6 bases, J lost 4 bases, and 12 bases lay in between. The CDR3 contains 13 residues. For the CDR3, the DNA is TGTGCCAGCAGCCGGACAGAATTCTATGGCTACACCTTC. This sequence encodes CASSRTEFYGYTF.

This chain uses TRBV5-1 with TRBJ1-4, with D perhaps matching TRBD1 (5 bases). The CDR3 spans 16 residues. Looked up from germline, CDR1 is SGHRS and CDR2 is YFSETQ. The germline V and J ends were trimmed by 0 bases and 0 bases, with 9 bases remaining between them. CDR3 coding DNA: TGCGCCAGCAGCTTGGGACAGCCTTCAACTAATGAAAAACTGTTTTTT. Translated, it gives CASSLGQPSTNEKLFF.

The rearrangement uses TRBV7-3 and TRBJ2-3; 10 nucleotides agree with TRBD2. Germline V gene data show CDR1 as SGHTA and CDR2 as FQGTGA. This CDR3 region has 14 residues. Trimming at V came to 5 bases and at J to 6 bases, leaving 5 bases not matched to a gene. The CDR3 DNA follows: TGTGCCAGCAGCCGGACTAGCGGATCTGATACGCAGTATTTT. Its translation is CASSRTSGSDTQYF.

This chain joins TRBV29-1 and TRBJ1-1, with 7 bases fitting TRBD1. CDR3 length: 15 amino acids. Germline CDR1 is SQVTM and CDR2 is ANQGSEA. J lost 1 base, V lost 3 bases, and 8 bases had no gene match. CDR3 sequence (DNA): TGCAGCGTTGATTCGCTAACAGGGGCGAACACTGAAGCTTTCTTT. It codes for CSVDSLTGANTEAFF.

J is TRBJ2-2 and V is TRBV27; the match to TRBD1 covers 9 bases. Germline loops: CDR1 MNHEY, CDR2 SMNVEV (reference sequence). V dropped 3 bases and J dropped 7; count of bases not matched to a gene: 6. The CDR3 runs to 15 residues. DNA of the CDR3: TGTGCCAGCAGTTTCAACAGGGGGCGCGGCGGGGAGCTGTTTTTT. Its translation: CASSFNRGRGGELFF.

This chain joins TRBV9 and TRBJ1-3; 8 bases map to TRBD1. The CDR3 extends over 16 amino acids. Trimming took 3 bases from V and 0 from J; bases not matched to a gene: 5. CDR1 and CDR2 from the germline V gene are SGDLS and YYNGEE. CDR3 amino acids: CASSARTGSSGNTIYF. The DNA of the CDR3 is TGTGCCAGCAGCGCCCGGACAGGGAGCTCTGGAAACACCATATATTTT. The full variable domain, completed using reference TRBV9 and TRBJ1-3, is DSGVTQTPKHLITATGQRVTLRCSPRSGDLSVYWYQQSLDQGLQFLIQYYNGEERAKGNILERFSAQQFPDLHSELNLSSLELGDSALYFCASSARTGSSGNTIYFGEGSWLTVV.

This CDR3 is CASSQTRTSGYNEQFF. DNA of the CDR3: TGTGCCAGCAGCCAGACCAGGACTAGCGGATACAATGAGCAGTTCTTC. V usage is TRBV11-3 and J usage is TRBJ2-1, with 10 nucleotides matching TRBD2. The CDR3 has 16 residues. V lost 5 bases to trimming and J lost 4 bases; unmatched junction nucleotides: 8. Germline V gene lookup returns CDR1 SGHNT and CDR2 YENEEA.

The J gene is TRBJ2-7, the V gene TRBV28; D perhaps matches TRBD1 (6 bases). Trimming stripped 6 bases from V and 0 bases from J, with 12 bases between. Germline CDR1 is MDHEN and CDR2 is SYDVKM. There are 14 residues in the CDR3. The CDR3 sequence: CASRFTGSSYEQYF. CDR3 sequence (DNA): TGTGCCAGCAGATTCACAGGGAGCTCCTACGAGCAGTACTTC.

The chain recombines TRBV28 with TRBJ1-1, with 7 bases aligning to TRBD1. Germline lookup yields CDR1 MDHEN and CDR2 SYDVKM. The CDR3 length is 19 residues. V was pared by 5 bases and J by 2 bases, with 20 bases of the junction left unmatched. In nucleotides, the CDR3 is TGTGCCAGCAGTATGCTCACAAACCGACAGGGCCCCAAAAACACTGAAGCTTTCTTT. Protein product: CASSMLTNRQGPKNTEAFF.

J is TRBJ2-3 and V is TRBV4-3; D is perhaps TRBD1 (6 bases). V was cut by 2 bases and J by 0 bases, with 12 bases left in between. Looked up from germline, CDR1 is LGHNA and CDR2 is YSLEER. The CDR3 length is 16 residues. CDR3 coding DNA: TGCGCCAGCAGCCAAAACGGACAGTCTAGCACAGATACGCAGTATTTT. Encoded protein: CASSQNGQSSTDTQYF.

The chain recombines TRBV7-9 with TRBJ2-1; 11 nucleotides line up with TRBD2. The CDR3 has 15 amino acids. CDR1 is SEHNR and CDR2 is FQNEAQ in the germline V gene (reference sequence). J was trimmed by 7 bases and V by 4 bases; bases with no gene match: 6. CDR3 bases: TGTGCCAGCAGCTCTAGCGGGAGGAATGGAAATGAGCAGTTCTTC. It codes for CASSSSGRNGNEQFF.

The chain is built from TRBV7-2 and TRBJ1-4, with D possibly TRBD1 on 6 matching bases. This CDR3 comprises 15 residues. Per the germline V gene, CDR1 is SGHTA and CDR2 is FQGNSA. V lost 0 bases to trimming and J lost 4 bases, with 9 bases between them. The CDR3, as DNA: TGTGCCAGCAGCTTAGCGAGGACAGATAATGAAAAACTGTTTTTT. Translated: CASSLARTDNEKLFF.

This clone was counted between two and nine times. This sequence joins TRBV5-6 and TRBJ1-5; D may be TRBD1 (5 bases). Germline V gene data show CDR1 as SGHDT and CDR2 as YYEEEE. CDR3 length equals 13 residues. V lost 4 bases, J lost 6 bases, and 11 bases lay in between. CDR3: CASSTGVFQPQHF. The DNA for the CDR3 is TGTGCCAGCAGCACAGGAGTTTTTCAGCCCCAGCATTTT.

The chain combines TRBV12-3 or TRBV12-4 with TRBJ1-1, with D possibly being TRBD1 (6 bases). The CDR3 has 13 residues. V dropped 7 bases and J dropped 7 bases, with 16 bases sitting between them. The CDR3 spells CASTPPGQGEAFF. The CDR3 bases are TGTGCCAGCACCCCCCCGGGACAAGGTGAAGCTTTCTTT.

The V call is TRBV10-3, the J call TRBJ2-7, with TRBD2 matching over 7 bases. V shed 3 bases, J shed 0 bases, and the junction held 2 bases outside the gene matches. CDR3 size: 14 residues. Germline CDR1 and CDR2: ENHRY and SYGVKD. CDR3 residues: CAISDRTSSYEQYF. In nucleotides, the CDR3 is TGTGCCATCAGTGACAGGACTAGCTCCTACGAGCAGTACTTC.

The chain has TRBV10-1 and TRBJ2-1, with D unclear. Germline V gene sequence: CDR1 WNHNN, CDR2 SYGVQD (reference sequence). This CDR3 has 13 amino acids. Between the trimmed V and J ends, which lost 4 bases and 9 bases, there was a span of 13 bases. The CDR3 is CASSGSTAAEQFF. The CDR3 region has the DNA TGCGCCAGCAGTGGGTCGACGGCGGCTGAGCAGTTCTTC.